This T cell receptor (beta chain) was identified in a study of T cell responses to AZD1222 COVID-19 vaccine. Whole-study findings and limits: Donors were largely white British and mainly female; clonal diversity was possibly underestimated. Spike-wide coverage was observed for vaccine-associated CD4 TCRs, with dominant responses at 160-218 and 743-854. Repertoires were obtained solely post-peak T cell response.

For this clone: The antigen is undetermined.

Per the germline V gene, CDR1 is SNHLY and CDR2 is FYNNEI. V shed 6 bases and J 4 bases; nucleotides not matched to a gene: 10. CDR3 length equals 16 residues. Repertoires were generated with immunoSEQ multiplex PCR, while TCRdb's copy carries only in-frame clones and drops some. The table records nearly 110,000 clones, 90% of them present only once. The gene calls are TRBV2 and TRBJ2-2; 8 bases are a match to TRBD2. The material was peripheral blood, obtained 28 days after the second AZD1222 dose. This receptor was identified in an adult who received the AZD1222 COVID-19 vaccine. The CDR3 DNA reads TGTGCCAGCAGCCCCTCGGGGGGGACTTTCACCGGGGAGCTGTTTTTT. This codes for CASSPSGGTFTGELFF.